The next 8 T cell receptor beta chains were all read from a single sample in a study of radiation and T cells in renal cell carcinoma. The data were produced by immunoSEQ multiplex PCR, yet TCRdb's version contains in-frame clones alone and is incomplete. This table holds more than 140,000 clones, approximately 82% found once. The time point denotes: baseline pretreatment blood. This sample's treatment: 15 Gy SBRT to primary tumor, nephrectomy 4 weeks later. The sample consisted of blood, taken from a patient whose treatment included radiotherapy and nephrectomy. The source of these receptors is a woman in her fifties or sixties with renal cell carcinoma.

This chain's CDR3 is CASSLDVEQFF. The CDR3 DNA reads TGCGCCAGCAGCTTGGACGTTGAGCAGTTCTTC. V usage is TRBV5-1 and J usage is TRBJ2-1; D unclear. Trimming shortened V by 0 bases and J by 9 bases, and 4 bases separated the two germline ends. CDR3 length: 11 amino acids. Germline CDR1 and CDR2: SGHRS and YFSETQ.

This chain links TRBV6-4 with TRBJ1-6; 8 positions match TRBD1. Germline CDR1 is MRHNA and CDR2 is SNTAGT. V trimming: 4 bases; J trimming: 8 bases; junction bases outside the gene matches: 7. The CDR3 has 15 amino acids. DNA for the CDR3: TGTGCCAGCAGTGCGATACAGGGGGATCATTCACCCCTCCACTTT. Translated, it gives CASSAIQGDHSPLHF.

This clone came up a few times. The V gene is TRBV7-8, the J gene TRBJ1-3; D not resolved. The CDR3 is 15 residues long. Germline CDR1 SGHVS, CDR2 FQNEAQ. Trimming left V 1 base short and J 2 bases short, with 9 bases between. The chain's CDR3 is CASSLVKGTGNTIYF. In DNA form, the CDR3 reads TGTGCCAGCAGCTTAGTAAAGGGAACTGGAAACACCATATATTTT.

The V call is TRBV13, the J call TRBJ2-7; D remains ambiguous. The germline CDR1 and CDR2 sequences are PRHDT and FYEKMQ (reference sequence). The CDR3 sequence is 14 residues long. V was shortened by 0 bases and J by 7 bases, with 13 bases between the two germline ends. CDR3 coding DNA: TGTGCCAGCAGCTTAGGCCGGCTTAGGGAAGAGCAGTACTTC. Its protein is CASSLGRLREEQYF.

The chain links TRBV27 to TRBJ1-1; the D gene is possibly TRBD1 (5 bases). Trimming shortened V by 7 bases and J by 4 bases, and 13 bases separated the two germline ends. Germline V gene lookup returns CDR1 MNHEY and CDR2 SMNVEV (reference sequence). The CDR3 contains 13 residues. The CDR3 DNA follows: TGTGCCAGCACGTGCGGGGCGTGCACTGAAGCTTTCTTT. Translation: CASTCGACTEAFF.

The genes are TRBV5-4 and TRBJ2-3; TRBD2 matches 15 bases. The CDR3 spans 15 residues. V trimming: 3 bases; J trimming: 6 bases; junction bases outside the gene matches: 2. CDR1 and CDR2 (germline): SGHNT, YYREEE (reference sequence). The CDR3 region is CASSSGTSGRDTQYF. The CDR3 DNA reads TGTGCCAGCAGCTCCGGGACTAGCGGGAGGGATACGCAGTATTTT.

The rearrangement joins TRBV4-3 to TRBJ1-2; D not resolved. Germline V gene lookup returns CDR1 LGHNA and CDR2 YSLEER. V lost 3 bases to trimming and J lost 4 bases, with 15 bases between them. The CDR3 has 15 residues. CDR3 loop: CASSQKGRTVYGYTF. CDR3 nucleotides: TGCGCCAGCAGCCAGAAGGGCCGTACAGTCTATGGCTACACCTTC.

The J gene is TRBJ2-5, the V gene TRBV20-1; D gene uncertain. The CDR3 has 11 amino acids. The V and J ends lost 5 bases and 7 bases respectively, with 11 bases between them. The germline CDR1 and CDR2 sequences are DFQATT and SNEGSKA (reference sequence). This chain's CDR3 is CSAELPATQYF. For the CDR3, the DNA is TGCAGTGCTGAATTACCGGCGACCCAGTACTTC.